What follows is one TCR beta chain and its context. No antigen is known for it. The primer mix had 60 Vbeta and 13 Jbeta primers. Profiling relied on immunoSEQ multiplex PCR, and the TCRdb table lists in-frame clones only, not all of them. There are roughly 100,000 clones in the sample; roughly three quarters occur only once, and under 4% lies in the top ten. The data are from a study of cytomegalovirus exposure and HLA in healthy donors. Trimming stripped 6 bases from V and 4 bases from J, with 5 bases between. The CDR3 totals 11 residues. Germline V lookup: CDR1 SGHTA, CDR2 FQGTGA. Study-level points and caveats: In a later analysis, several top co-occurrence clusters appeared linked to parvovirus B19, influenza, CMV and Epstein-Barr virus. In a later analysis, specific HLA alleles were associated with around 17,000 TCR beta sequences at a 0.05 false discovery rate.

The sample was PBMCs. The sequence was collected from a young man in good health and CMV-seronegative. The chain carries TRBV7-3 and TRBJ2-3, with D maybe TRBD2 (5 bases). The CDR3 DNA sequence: TGTGCCAGCAGGGGAGCAGATACGCAGTATTTT. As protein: CASRGADTQYF.